These T cell receptor beta chains were read from a single sample in a study of T-cell reconstitution after alpha-beta-depleted transplantation in children. TCRdb used MiXCR to reprocess the PCR reads, holding one entry per CDR3 protein. The table lists about 640,000 distinct CDR3 sequences, roughly 17% of them singletons. The sequenced sample was PBMCs from the stem cell graft donor, obtained from the stem cell graft. The receptors derive from a human donor who donated a stem cell graft to a child with acute myeloid leukemia. CDR3s include the opening cysteine and the closing phenylalanine or tryptophan. Fields, in order: V gene, J gene, CDR3 protein.

v_gene: TRBV29-1
j_gene: TRBJ1-1
CDR3aa: CSVGPTGGNTEAFF

v_gene: TRBV5-1
j_gene: TRBJ1-2
CDR3aa: CASSQDGLRGYTF

v_gene: TRBV7-9
j_gene: TRBJ2-3
CDR3aa: CASSSRGRSRDTQYF

v_gene: TRBV20-1
j_gene: TRBJ1-1
CDR3aa: CSARAQGEPSTEAFF

v_gene: TRBV4-3
j_gene: TRBJ1-6
CDR3aa: CASSQVKDNSPLHF

v_gene: TRBV7-9
j_gene: TRBJ2-2
CDR3aa: CASINPGLRTGELFF

v_gene: TRBV15
j_gene: TRBJ2-2
CDR3aa: CATSPQGASGELFF

v_gene: TRBV29-1
j_gene: TRBJ1-1
CDR3aa: CSVGMRYEAFF

v_gene: TRBV12-3/TRBV12-4
j_gene: TRBJ2-5
CDR3aa: CASKPEGAEETQYF

v_gene: TRBV12-3/TRBV12-4
j_gene: TRBJ2-1
CDR3aa: CASSGPTYNEQFF

v_gene: TRBV5-8
j_gene: TRBJ2-3
CDR3aa: CASSLLGNTDTQYF

v_gene: TRBV20-1
j_gene: TRBJ1-4
CDR3aa: CSAPQTGVGEKLFF

v_gene: TRBV12-3/TRBV12-4
j_gene: TRBJ2-4
CDR3aa: CASSSGTKIAKNIQYF

v_gene: TRBV20-1
j_gene: TRBJ2-2
CDR3aa: CSAERTGELFF

v_gene: TRBV5-8
j_gene: TRBJ1-5
CDR3aa: CASSPTLGLPQHF

v_gene: TRBV6-1
j_gene: TRBJ2-7
CDR3aa: CASSSDRPYEQYF

v_gene: TRBV7-2
j_gene: TRBJ2-5
CDR3aa: CASSARPLPERETQYF

v_gene: TRBV9
j_gene: TRBJ1-2
CDR3aa: CASSVGTGSAGGYTF

v_gene: TRBV5-1
j_gene: TRBJ1-2
CDR3aa: CASTQGNYGYTF

v_gene: TRBV29-1
j_gene: TRBJ1-1
CDR3aa: CSVEYSSDTEAFF

v_gene: TRBV6-1
j_gene: TRBJ2-2
CDR3aa: CASRKDTRAGGELFF

v_gene: TRBV7-8
j_gene: TRBJ2-1
CDR3aa: CASSETSGAGNEQFF

v_gene: TRBV12-3/TRBV12-4
j_gene: TRBJ2-2
CDR3aa: CASRIGQNTGELFF

v_gene: TRBV5-1
j_gene: TRBJ1-1
CDR3aa: CASSYDRPGDTEAFF

v_gene: TRBV28
j_gene: TRBJ2-4
CDR3aa: CASSLGASGGRGNIQYF

v_gene: TRBV7-8
j_gene: TRBJ1-6
CDR3aa: CASSWSSYNSPLHF

v_gene: TRBV12-3/TRBV12-4
j_gene: TRBJ2-1
CDR3aa: CASSLGSYLYNEQFF

v_gene: TRBV20-1
j_gene: TRBJ2-5
CDR3aa: CSARRRRWEETQYF

v_gene: TRBV7-2
j_gene: TRBJ2-5
CDR3aa: CASSLGRGGPETQYF

v_gene: TRBV12-3/TRBV12-4
j_gene: TRBJ2-7
CDR3aa: CASSLWYEQYF

v_gene: TRBV7-9
j_gene: TRBJ2-5
CDR3aa: CASSSRTSGETQYF

v_gene: TRBV7-2
j_gene: TRBJ1-1
CDR3aa: CASSRWTGEAFF

v_gene: TRBV28
j_gene: TRBJ2-3
CDR3aa: CASLSAITDTQYF